This T cell receptor (beta chain) stems from a study of beta chain features in type 1 diabetes (dated by TCRdb to the late 2010s). About the full investigation: Patients and healthy donors did not differ in mean age, gender distribution, total cell number or subset yield. Across all samples, some 110,000,000 sorted cells were examined, and cell number per subset correlated strongly with RNA yield. The study compared the TCRB repertoires of sorted circulating CD4+ T cell subsets in recently diagnosed type 1 diabetes patients with those in matched healthy donors. Regulatory and stem cell-like memory subsets were obtained from only 8 patients and roughly eight healthy donors, while naive and central memory subsets were obtained from all 30 or so donors.

Concerning this clone: Which antigen it targets is not known. No base quality information exists; no much larger clone differs at one position.

Including the terminal cysteine and phenylalanine, the CDR3 comprises 14 residues. The entry retains the CDR3 DNA only, 42 bases that are in frame from base 1. Trimming removed 5 bases from V and 1 base from J, leaving 11 bases between the germline ends. From the germline V gene (reference sequence), CDR1 is SGHAT and CDR2 is FQDESV. Each donor gave one peripheral blood draw, averaging approximately 110 mL, which was collected into heparinised tubes. Using a panel that included CD45RO, CCR7, CD25, CD127, CD95 and CD27, naive, central memory, regulatory and stem cell-like memory CD4+ T cells were sorted on a BD FACSAria II. Purity was above 95% for every sorted population. PBMCs were isolated right away by Lymphoprep density gradient centrifugation and were stained directly, without culture. Samples were stained and sorted in pairs, with one healthy donor and one patient per experiment, so that batch effects were minimized.

Broader findings and caveats from the paper: Type 1 diabetes patients showed a moderate but significant shortening of TCRB CDR3 length in all four CD4+ subsets. PCR might favor shorter templates, but patient and control samples were amplified and corrected together, so any skew would affect both groups equally. Naive, central memory and regulatory TCRB repertoires appeared more similar among patients than among healthy donors. At VDJ recombination sites, patients with type 1 diabetes made fewer insertions and deleted more nucleotides, a pattern implying thymic rearrangement abnormalities. Sequencing cDNA rather than genomic DNA could over-represent highly expressing activated cells, although activation and CD3 levels did not differ between groups. HLA sub-analyses involved small numbers of individuals, so any influence of HLA type on TCRB rearrangement remained unresolved.

The entire isolated RNA was reverse transcribed using the High Capacity cDNA Reverse Transcription Kit, and thus expressed TCRB transcripts were sequenced. Stem cell-like memory T cell samples underwent survey-depth immunoSEQ sequencing, averaging roughly 1 million total reads per sample. After sorted cells were lysed in RLT buffer, RNA was extracted with DNase-treated RNeasy Micro or Mini kits, with the choice depending on cell number. Each cell subset was processed separately to prevent cross-contamination, with patient and healthy donor samples processed together. TCRB sequences were amplified from cDNA with the immunoSEQ multiplex PCR, producing 87-bp fragments spanning the CDR3 region. Amplicons were sequenced on the Illumina HiSeq platform. Per the authors' processing: Synthetic template baselines were used to correct PCR bias computationally, reads within Hamming distance 2 were collapsed together, and singletons that could not be merged were discarded. Reads were aligned to IMGT to assign V, D and J genes, CDR3 length, and insertions or deletions at six rearrangement sites. Within each subset, clonotype counts were normalized to sorted cell number, after which true diversity and Gini coefficients were computed with the tcR R package. Repertoire sharing was quantified using the overlap coefficient calculated on TCRB nucleotide sequences. TCRdb took this table from immuneACCESS and kept in-frame rearrangements with V and J called. Such tables lack part of the clones; where checked against another copy, unresolved V genes explain under half of the gap, and the rest is unexplained. The DNA was the basis for D and trimming; V, J and clone size are from that table. The sample table shows under 90,000 clones, and under 35% are seen once. About 0.42% of the sample belongs to the ten largest clones.

The specimen sequenced was stem cell memory CD4+ T cells from blood. The cell subset or site label, as the study defines it: stem cell-like memory CD4+ T cells. This clonotype was obtained from a woman aged 18-29 years in good health. Recombination connected TRBV11-1 to TRBJ2-5; a tentative D call is TRBD1 (6 bases match). At the DNA level, the sequence is TGTGCCAGCAGCACCGGACAGAGCCAAGAGACCCAGTACTTC. The encoded protein is CASSTGQSQETQYF.